This TCR beta chain was sequenced during a study of OX40 agonist ivuxolimab in advanced cancers. This clone is medium-sized (0.01 to 0.1%). Some clones are missing from TCRdb's copy, which holds only in-frame ones; the method was immunoSEQ multiplex PCR. Here the sample spans about 33,000 clones, approximately 84% being singletons. CDR1 MRHNA and CDR2 SNTAGT come from the germline V gene. The CDR3 runs 16 residues. With V trimmed by 6 bases and J by 4 bases, 6 bases remained unmatched. J is TRBJ2-3 and V is TRBV6-4, with 14 bases lining up with TRBD2. The receptor was derived from an adult with an advanced solid tumor such as melanoma, head and neck, liver or kidney cancer. The source material was CD4+ or CD8+ T cells sorted from blood, sampled in a trial of the OX40 agonist ivuxolimab. CDR3 sequence (DNA): TGTGCCAGCAGCGAAGGACTAGCGGGAGGCTCAGATACGCAGTATTTT. Protein: CASSEGLAGGSDTQYF.